This entry lists 30 T cell receptor beta chains sequenced from one sample in a study of post-analysis software for immune sequencing data. Study conclusions and caveats: A few TRBV segments occurring more often in patients than controls included TRBV5-6, TRBV5-1 and TRBV20-1.

Their cognate antigens are unknown. TCR beta cDNA libraries included unique molecular identifiers. One entry per CDR3 protein, called by TCRdb with MiXCR from the PCR reads. The profile shows about 770,000 distinct CDR3 sequences, under 60% of them singletons. Material: blood. All receptors derive from a girl between 5 and 17 years old with multiple sclerosis.

This sequence joins TRBV10-2 and TRBJ2-3; 9 nucleotides agree with TRBD2. The germline V gene has CDR1 WSHSY and CDR2 SAAADI. With 8 bases clipped from V and 4 bases from J, the junction kept 10 bases outside the gene matches. The CDR3 loop spans 15 amino acids. This CDR3 is CASGRSGRNADTQYF. As DNA, the CDR3 is TGCGCCAGCGGGAGAAGCGGGAGGAACGCAGATACGCAGTATTTT.

The rearrangement links TRBV7-9 to TRBJ1-2, with 8 positions matching TRBD1. Germline CDR1 reads SEHNR; CDR2 reads FQNEAQ (reference sequence). The CDR3 is 17 residues long. V was pared by 5 bases and J by 8 bases, with 19 bases of the junction left unmatched. CDR3 amino acids: CASSNTPYPTGAVGYTF. The CDR3 nucleotides read TGTGCCAGCAGCAATACACCCTACCCGACAGGGGCGGTAGGCTACACCTTC.

This clonotype has a handful of counts. The chain combines TRBV7-2 with TRBJ2-1; D gene ambiguous. V lost 4 bases to trimming and J lost 5 bases, with 9 bases between them. The CDR3 length is 13 residues. Germline V gives CDR1 SGHTA, CDR2 FQGNSA. CDR3 amino acids: CASSSLTHNEQFF. The DNA of the CDR3 is TGTGCCAGCAGCTCTTTAACCCACAATGAGCAGTTCTTC.

This clonotype has more than one count but fewer than ten. The genes are TRBV2 and TRBJ2-3, with 7 bases matching TRBD1. Germline V CDR1 and CDR2: SNHLY, FYNNEI. The CDR3 runs to 15 residues. The V segment lost 4 bases and the J segment 3 bases; nucleotides outside the gene matches: 7. The CDR3 sequence is CASSVGQQGTDTQYF. In nucleotides, the CDR3 is TGTGCCAGCAGTGTGGGACAACAGGGGACAGATACGCAGTATTTT.

The chain is built from TRBV13 and TRBJ2-1; 7 nucleotides align to TRBD2. Germline-derived CDR1 and CDR2 are PRHDT and FYEKMQ (reference sequence). The J segment lost 5 bases and the V segment lost 8 bases, leaving 9 bases of the junction unmatched. The CDR3 is made up of 14 amino acids. Here the CDR3 DNA reads TGTGCCAGCCAGAGGGCGGGGGTAGACAATGAGCAGTTCTTC. Protein product: CASQRAGVDNEQFF.

The rearrangement uses TRBV12-3 or TRBV12-4 and TRBJ2-3; D is tentatively TRBD1 or TRBD2 (5 bases each). This CDR3 comprises 11 residues. Trimming took off 1 base at V and 10 bases at J, with 6 bases between the two ends. CDR3 amino acids: CASSLVGAQYF. In nucleotides, the CDR3 is TGTGCCAGCAGTTTAGTGGGGGCGCAGTATTTT.

The chain carries TRBV7-9 and TRBJ2-1; 8 bases match TRBD1. Germline loops: CDR1 SEHNR, CDR2 FQNEAQ (reference sequence). The CDR3 is made up of 15 amino acids. J was trimmed by 6 bases and V by 8 bases; bases with no gene match: 12. Here the CDR3 DNA reads TGTGCCAGCTCCCGACCACAGGGGGGAAGCAATGAGCAGTTCTTC. This encodes CASSRPQGGSNEQFF.

The chain has TRBV27 and TRBJ1-2; D is uncertain. Germline-derived CDR1 and CDR2 are MNHEY and SMNVEV (reference sequence). Trimming shortened V by 0 bases and J by 5 bases, and 7 bases separated the two germline ends. The CDR3 has 13 amino acids. DNA for the CDR3: TGTGCCAGCAGTTTATCGGAAGGGTATGGCTACACCTTC. This translates into CASSLSEGYGYTF.

The V gene is TRBV6-6, the J gene TRBJ2-5; a weak D match, TRBD1 (5 bases). Near its end, the DNA agrees better with TRBJ2-7, so the J call may be wrong. The germline gives CDR1 MNHNY, CDR2 SVGAGI (reference sequence). The CDR3 spans 14 residues. The CDR3 loop is CASSYSDLTGEQYF. The DNA for the CDR3 is TGTGCCAGCAGTTATTCGGACCTAACAGGCGAGCAGTACTTC.

The V gene is TRBV7-2, the J gene TRBJ1-3, with D possibly being TRBD1 (5 bases). CDR3 length equals 14 residues. Germline V lookup: CDR1 SGHTA, CDR2 FQGNSA. Deletions cut 3 bases from V and 1 base from J, with 7 bases between. The chain's CDR3 is CASSFQGSGNTIYF. The CDR3, as DNA: TGTGCCAGCAGCTTTCAGGGTTCTGGAAACACCATATATTTT.

The rearrangement links TRBV7-2 to TRBJ2-7, with TRBD2 matching over 7 bases. V lost 6 bases to trimming and J lost 4 bases; unmatched junction nucleotides: 12. CDR1 and CDR2 from the germline V gene are SGHTA and FQGNSA. The CDR3 extends over 15 amino acids. This CDR3 is CASRVGMASGYEQYF. In DNA form, the CDR3 reads TGTGCCAGCAGGGTGGGTATGGCTAGCGGTTACGAGCAGTACTTC.

In this sample, this clonotype turned up a few times. The chain is built from TRBV6-2 or TRBV6-3 and TRBJ2-7; TRBD1 matches 8 bases. The CDR3 extends over 21 amino acids. The germline V gene has CDR1 MNHEY and CDR2 SVGEGT. V lost 0 bases, J lost 2 bases, and 21 bases stayed unmatched. The CDR3 loop is CASSYSSIRSGSGTGPYEQYF. The CDR3 bases are TGTGCCAGCAGTTACTCGAGCATCAGGAGTGGGTCCGGGACAGGCCCCTACGAGCAGTACTTC.

The genes are TRBV12-3 or TRBV12-4 and TRBJ2-7; 10 nucleotides agree with TRBD2. The closer fit of TRBJ2-5 to the DNA end suggests the J call may be wrong. The CDR3 is made up of 15 amino acids. The CDR3 is CASSWLAGVWETQYF. The CDR3 DNA sequence: TGTGCCAGCAGTTGGCTAGCGGGAGTCTGGGAGACCCAGTACTTC.

The table lists this clonotype with a few counts. This rearrangement joins TRBV9 to TRBJ2-3, with 8 bases identical to TRBD2. There are 16 residues in the CDR3. V lost 2 bases to trimming and J lost 6 bases; unmatched junction nucleotides: 11. Germline CDR1 reads SGDLS; CDR2 reads YYNGEE. CDR3 in DNA: TGTGCCAGCAGCGTTCAAAGCGGGAGAACATTGGATACGCAGTATTTT. It translates to CASSVQSGRTLDTQYF. The full variable domain, its missing parts supplied by reference TRBV9 and TRBJ2-3, is DSGVTQTPKHLITATGQRVTLRCSPRSGDLSVYWYQQSLDQGLQFLIQYYNGEERAKGNILERFSAQQFPDLHSELNLSSLELGDSALYFCASSVQSGRTLDTQYFGPGTRLTVL.

This chain uses TRBV7-8 with TRBJ2-5; 11 bases line up with TRBD1. V lost 2 bases to trimming and J lost 4 bases; unmatched junction nucleotides: 6. The germline CDR1 and CDR2 sequences are SGHVS and FQNEAQ. The CDR3 covers 16 residues. CDR3 coding DNA: TGTGCCAGCAGCTTAAAAGCGGGACAGGGGGGAGAGACCCAGTACTTC. It codes for CASSLKAGQGGETQYF.

This clonotype was seen only a few times. The rearrangement joins TRBV4-3 to TRBJ2-7; possibly TRBD1 for D (6 bases). This CDR3 has 15 residues. Germline CDR1 is LGHNA and CDR2 is YSLEER. The germline V and J ends were trimmed by 0 bases and 2 bases, with 11 bases remaining between them. The DNA for the CDR3 is TGCGCCAGCAGCCAAGAGGGGACAACGGCCTACGAGCAGTACTTC. Its translation: CASSQEGTTAYEQYF.

In regard to this clonotype: A single base separates this from a much larger clone, so it may be a read error. CDR3 loop: CAGSLAPRGRGTQYF. Here the CDR3 DNA reads TGTGCCGGCAGCTTAGCGCCCAGGGGGCGAGGTACGCAGTATTTT. The chain carries TRBV7-6 and TRBJ2-3; 8 bases are shared with TRBD1. The CDR3 covers 15 residues. Germline V lookup: CDR1 SGHVS, CDR2 FNYEAQ.

The chain combines TRBV5-1 with TRBJ2-5, with 12 nucleotides matching TRBD1. Trimming at V came to 4 bases and at J to 3 bases, leaving 4 bases not matched to a gene. This CDR3 is built from 15 residues. Germline V gives CDR1 SGHRS, CDR2 YFSETQ. Here the CDR3 DNA reads TGCGCCAGCAGCACCGGGACAGGGGGCGAAGAGACCCAGTACTTC. This gives the protein CASSTGTGGEETQYF. Using reference TRBV5-1 and TRBJ2-5 for the parts outside the CDR3, the full variable domain is KAGVTQTPRYLIKTRGQQVTLSCSPISGHRSVSWYQQTPGQGLQFLFEYFSETQRNKGNFPGRFSGRQFSNSRSEMNVSTLELGDSALYLCASSTGTGGEETQYFGPGTRLLVL.

This chain uses TRBV20-1 with TRBJ2-5; D remains unclear. The DNA end lines up better with TRBJ2-7; the J call may be wrong. The CDR3 has 15 amino acids. Germline assignment: CDR1 DFQATT and CDR2 SNEGSKA (reference sequence). CDR3: CSARSSSSAFYEQYF. CDR3 nucleotide sequence: TGCAGTGCTAGATCCAGTAGCAGCGCTTTCTACGAGCAGTACTTC.

This clonotype appeared a few times. The chain uses TRBV7-6 and TRBJ2-3; D is ambiguous. This CDR3 is 16 amino acids long. The ends were cut back, 5 bases at V and 1 base at J, with 16 bases in the middle. The germline gives CDR1 SGHVS, CDR2 FNYEAQ. CDR3: CASSTDAGPGTDTQYF. Written as DNA, the CDR3 is TGTGCCAGCAGCACAGACGCCGGCCCCGGCACAGATACGCAGTATTTT.

The V call is TRBV29-1, the J call TRBJ2-6; D gene ambiguous. CDR1 and CDR2 from the germline V gene are SQVTM and ANQGSEA. CDR3 size: 13 residues. The V and J ends lost 0 bases and 13 bases respectively, with 13 bases between them. The CDR3 region has the DNA TGCAGCGTTGAAGAGGGCCCCAATAGGGTCCTGACTTTC. It is translated as CSVEEGPNRVLTF.

In its sample, this clonotype was seen a few times. J is TRBJ2-4 and V is TRBV5-1, with no clear D. CDR1 SGHRS and CDR2 YFSETQ come from the germline V gene. This CDR3 region has 18 residues. The V end was cut by 0 bases, the J end by 0 bases, with 16 bases between. The CDR3, as DNA: TGCGCCAGCAGCTTGGGCACGGGCCCTATACTAGCCAAAAACATTCAGTACTTC. This translates into CASSLGTGPILAKNIQYF.

The V gene is TRBV7-8, the J gene TRBJ2-5; weak D call: TRBD2 (6 bases). V was trimmed by 3 bases and J by 4 bases, leaving 21 bases between them. Germline loops: CDR1 SGHVS, CDR2 FQNEAQ. The length of the CDR3 is 17 residues. For the CDR3, the DNA is TGTGCCAGCAGCTTGCCTGCGGGAAGGGTTTCGGTAGAGACCCAGTACTTC. Its protein product is CASSLPAGRVSVETQYF. Combining the CDR3 with reference TRBV7-8 and TRBJ2-5 gives the whole variable domain GAGVSQSPRYKVAKRGQDVALRCDPISGHVSLFWYQQALGQGPEFLTYFQNEAQLDKSGLPSDRFFAERPEGSVSTLKIQRTQQEDSAVYLCASSLPAGRVSVETQYFGPGTRLLVL.

The rearrangement uses TRBV5-1 and TRBJ2-1; possibly TRBD1 or TRBD2 for D (5 bases each). From germline, CDR1 is SGHRS and CDR2 YFSETQ. Trimming removed 0 bases from V and 4 bases from J, with 20 bases in between. This CDR3 comprises 18 residues. The CDR3 nucleotides read TGCGCCAGCAGCTTGGCCAGCGGTGGGGCACCTCCTTACAATGAGCAGTTCTTC. Residues: CASSLASGGAPPYNEQFF. The whole variable domain, remainder taken from reference TRBV5-1 and TRBJ2-1, is KAGVTQTPRYLIKTRGQQVTLSCSPISGHRSVSWYQQTPGQGLQFLFEYFSETQRNKGNFPGRFSGRQFSNSRSEMNVSTLELGDSALYLCASSLASGGAPPYNEQFFGPGTRLTVL.

The chain is built from TRBV7-9 and TRBJ2-5; TRBD2 aligns across 13 bases. CDR1 and CDR2 (germline): SEHNR, FQNEAQ (reference sequence). This CDR3 spans 14 amino acids. Trimming cost V 11 bases and J 3 bases; bases outside gene matches: 6. The CDR3 DNA reads TGTGCCGCCCGACTAGCGGGAGGTGAAGAGACCCAGTACTTC. Amino acid sequence: CAARLAGGEETQYF.

The rearrangement uses TRBV12-3 or TRBV12-4 and TRBJ2-1, with 11 bases fitting TRBD2. V trimming: 5 bases; J trimming: 5 bases; junction bases outside the gene matches: 11. This CDR3 contains 17 residues. CDR3 bases: TGTGCCAGCAGTCTCCGGGTAGCGGGAGGGGGGAACAATGAGCAGTTCTTC. Encoded protein: CASSLRVAGGGNNEQFF.

The chain carries TRBV12-3 or TRBV12-4 and TRBJ2-7; a possible D gene is TRBD2 (5 bases). Trimming removed 6 bases at V and 2 bases at J, with 14 bases between. The CDR3 has 14 residues. The CDR3 coding sequence is TGTGCCAGCAGCCCCCGTACTAGAACCTACGAGCAGTACTTC. It translates to CASSPRTRTYEQYF.

The chain uses TRBV5-1 and TRBJ2-1, with 11 bases that match TRBD2. The CDR3 is 16 amino acids. The trim removed 4 bases at V and 5 bases at J, leaving 8 bases unmatched. Germline CDR1 and CDR2: SGHRS and YFSETQ. The CDR3 loop is CASSGTGTSGNNEQFF. CDR3 DNA sequence: TGCGCCAGCAGCGGGACCGGGACTAGCGGTAACAATGAGCAGTTCTTC.

The chain is built from TRBV5-1 and TRBJ2-6; TRBD1 agrees at 7 bases. The CDR3 totals 19 residues. V shed 0 bases, J shed 2 bases, and the junction held 11 bases outside the gene matches. Germline loops: CDR1 SGHRS, CDR2 YFSETQ. The CDR3 protein is CASSLGAGPTGTGANVLTF. DNA for the CDR3: TGCGCCAGCAGCTTGGGGGCCGGACCGACAGGGACTGGGGCCAACGTCCTGACTTTC.

The CDR3 DNA reads as TGCAGTGCTAGAATAGACTCCAGAGAGACCCAGTACTTC. This translates into CSARIDSRETQYF. This sequence joins TRBV20-1 and TRBJ2-5; D remains ambiguous. This CDR3 has 13 residues. Trimming removed 2 bases from V and 4 bases from J, with 11 bases in between. Germline CDR1 and CDR2: DFQATT and SNEGSKA (reference sequence).